This T cell receptor beta chain was obtained from a study of T cell therapy after organ transplantation. Points on this clone: What it binds is unknown.

Data came from immunoSEQ multiplex PCR; TCRdb stores just in-frame clones and leaves some out. The sample records about 20,000 clones, 65% to 85% being singletons. Study-wide findings and caveats: Lower pretherapy CD8 clonality went with larger post-therapy fold change.

The CDR3 is 13 residues long. Trimming took 3 bases from V and 5 from J; bases not matched to a gene: 4. Germline V gene data show CDR1 as SGHRS and CDR2 as YFSETQ. Sample time point: 20-29 weeks after completion of therapy. The TCR sequence derives from a human patient who had received a solid organ transplant and had CMV disease. Some T cells may be graft donor cells. This chain uses TRBV5-1 with TRBJ2-7, with TRBD1 identical over 8 bases. The sequencing here drew on CD8+ T cells from blood, taken after autologous CMV-specific T cell therapy. The CDR3 DNA reads TGCGCCAGCAGCTATACGACAGGGGACGAGCAGTACTTC. This gives the protein CASSYTTGDEQYF.